This T cell receptor (beta chain) was sequenced during a study of T cells after posttransplantation cyclophosphamide. The study, taken as a whole, reports: TRB clonality was highly associated with recipient CMV seropositivity and reactivation. Tissue-infiltrating T cells from skin or gut overlapped little with blood T cells.

The protocol was immunoSEQ multiplex PCR, while the TCRdb copy is restricted to in-frame clones and leaves out a portion. The sample records about 21,000 clones, 95% to 99% being singletons. Notes on this clone: No antigen is known for it.

The V gene end was trimmed by 6 bases and the J gene end by 1 base; junction bases not matched to a gene: 13. The germline V gene has CDR1 ENHRY and CDR2 SYGVKD. The CDR3 is 18 amino acids. Peripheral blood was collected from the related graft donor on the marrow donation day. The naive gate required viable CD3+CD4+ or CD3+CD8+ cells with CCR7+CD45RA+CD45RO-CD95-CD27+CD28+ phenotype. What was sequenced was naive CD8+ T cells sorted from PBMCs. The gene calls are TRBV10-3 and TRBJ2-3, with 10 bases fitting TRBD1. The source of this sequence is a man aged 40-50 years in good health, CMV-negative, and a related stem cell transplant donor. The CDR3 sequence is CAIREPGQGNFGTDTQYF. The CDR3 DNA reads as TGTGCCATCAGAGAACCGGGACAGGGGAACTTTGGCACAGATACGCAGTATTTT.